The rows below give T cell receptor beta chains drawn from one sample of a study of cytomegalovirus exposure and HLA in healthy donors. Only in-frame clones appear in the TCRdb table, and some are missing; sequencing was by immunoSEQ multiplex PCR. The sample carries some 190,000 clones, 60% to 80% recorded once. The sample taken for sequencing was PBMCs. These receptors were collected from a woman in her 30s in good health and CMV-seropositive. CDR3s leave out the opening cysteine and the closing phenylalanine or tryptophan.

j_call v_call cdr3_aa
TRBJ1-5 TRBV2 ASSAWTGGNQPQH
TRBJ2-1 TRBV28 ASSGWGVSSYNEQF
TRBJ2-1 TRBV30 AWSADYYRVDEQF
TRBJ1-1 TRBV5-6 ASSLIGGGSEAF
TRBJ1-3 TRBV5-6 ASSMGQGNTIY
TRBJ1-5 TRBV27 ASCLREHQPQH
TRBJ1-1 TRBV5-4 ASSRGSGQGDFTEAF
TRBJ2-3 TRBV28 ASVQAGGTDTQY
TRBJ1-2 TRBV2 ASSERDRIYGYT
TRBJ2-1 TRBV30 AWSLDNYNEQF
TRBJ2-5 TRBV28 ASSPQGQGKAETQY
TRBJ2-7 TRBV7-8 ASSYGDRGAYEQY
TRBJ2-7 TRBV4-3 ASSQGAGGSYEQY
TRBJ1-1 TRBV27 ASSSQRGLGEAF
TRBJ1-2 TRBV29-1 SVDGRMDRGANYGYT
TRBJ1-6 TRBV18 ASSPGGGNSPLH
TRBJ1-2 TRBV7-9 ASSLSQGLMRGYT
TRBJ1-1 TRBV11-2 ASSAAGFAEAF
TRBJ2-1 TRBV11-3 ASSPPGLHNEQF
TRBJ2-1 TRBV6-5 ASSYGGSGDNEQF
TRBJ1-2 TRBV5-4 ASSLAGANYGYT
TRBJ1-2 TRBV28 ASRGHYGYT
TRBJ1-3 TRBV9 ASSKALSGNTIY
TRBJ2-1 TRBV29-1 SVRLAGSYNEQF
TRBJ2-3 TRBV6-6 ASSFGLRTDTQY
TRBJ1-2 TRBV5-5 ASSPDRTAGGYGYT
TRBJ1-1 TRBV2 ASSERGSGSSKAF
TRBJ2-7 TRBV7-2 ASSASSYEQY
. TRBV6-1 ASNLGGQISYEQY
TRBJ2-5 TRBV11-2 ASLAGRTQY
TRBJ2-2 TRBV6-6 ASSLTVGSNTGELF
TRBJ2-7 TRBV5-3 ARSFYLRQRSYEQY
TRBJ2-7 TRBV27 ASSARRQSYEQY
TRBJ2-5 TRBV7-2 ASSLRYETQY
TRBJ1-2 TRBV5-5 ASSLTPSGGNYGYT
TRBJ2-7 TRBV5-1 ASSEGDSRTYEQY
TRBJ2-1 TRBV6-1 ASSEFGGRVDEQF
TRBJ1-5 TRBV30 AWSVQGNQPQH
TRBJ2-5 TRBV27 ASSPLSAGGPQY
TRBJ2-5 TRBV2 ASSRTSRQETQY
TRBJ2-3 TRBV25-1 ASTRGTGTDTQY
TRBJ2-5 TRBV5-1 ASSLAQGARETQY